What follows are 23 T cell receptor beta chains derived from one specimen sequenced in a study of a mutant IDH1 vaccine in newly diagnosed glioma. Time point described: baseline, week 1 (first vaccination visit). Treatment indicated: pre-vaccination baseline after standard-of-care therapy. TCRdb's table, derived via immunoSEQ multiplex PCR, lists solely in-frame clones and lacks some. The sample holds around 82,000 clones; around 80% are singletons and the top ten take 5.3%. Sequenced here: PBMCs, sampled from a glioma patient treated with radiotherapy, temozolomide or both. All receptors derive from a man in his forties with glioma. Some clones in this sample may be carry-over from other donors' samples.

This chain uses TRBV5-1 with TRBJ1-4, with TRBD1 matching over 10 bases. From germline, CDR1 is SGHRS and CDR2 YFSETQ. The CDR3 totals 15 residues. Unmatched junction bases numbered 7, after V lost 4 bases and J lost 7 bases. CDR3 in amino acids: CASSGRDRGSEKLFF. CDR3 coding DNA: TGCGCCAGCAGCGGACGGGACAGGGGTTCTGAAAAACTGTTTTTT.

The V gene is TRBV27, the J gene TRBJ2-7; 8 bases map to TRBD2. Germline V gene data show CDR1 as MNHEY and CDR2 as SMNVEV (reference sequence). The CDR3 has 16 amino acids. J was trimmed by 3 bases and V by 6 bases; bases with no gene match: 13. CDR3 coding DNA: TGTGCCAGCAGGAGGGTGTTGGCGGGGGGTTTCTACGAGCAGTACTTC. Amino acid sequence: CASRRVLAGGFYEQYF.

J is TRBJ2-7 and V is TRBV5-1, with D perhaps given as TRBD1 or TRBD2 (6 bases each). The CDR3 is 14 residues long. The V gene lost 4 bases and the J gene lost 2 bases, with 13 bases spanning the gap. The germline CDR1 and CDR2 sequences are SGHRS and YFSETQ. The CDR3 bases are TGCGCCAGCAGCATCGAGGGGGGCCCCTACGAGCAGTACTTC. This sequence encodes CASSIEGGPYEQYF. Looking up the rest from reference TRBV5-1 and TRBJ2-7 gives the full variable domain: KAGVTQTPRYLIKTRGQQVTLSCSPISGHRSVSWYQQTPGQGLQFLFEYFSETQRNKGNFPGRFSGRQFSNSRSEMNVSTLELGDSALYLCASSIEGGPYEQYFGPGTRLTVT.

This rearrangement joins TRBV5-6 to TRBJ1-2; D gene unclear. Deletions cut 1 base from V and 8 bases from J, with 15 bases between. CDR3 size: 14 residues. CDR1 and CDR2 from the germline V gene are SGHDT and YYEEEE. The DNA for the CDR3 is TGTGCCAGCAGCTTGTATCAGGCTACGTGGGGCTACACCTTC. This codes for CASSLYQATWGYTF.

The rearrangement joins TRBV7-8 to TRBJ1-2, with 8 nucleotides matching TRBD1. The junction had 9 bases not matched to a gene; V was cut back by 5 bases and J by 7 bases. The CDR3 totals 14 residues. Germline CDR1 is SGHVS and CDR2 is FQNEAQ. The CDR3 region is CASSLGTGPSGYTF. The CDR3 DNA follows: TGTGCCAGCAGCCTCGGGACAGGTCCCAGTGGCTACACCTTC.

V usage is TRBV5-1 and J usage is TRBJ1-3; 7 bases fit TRBD1. The V segment lost 4 bases and the J segment 0 bases; nucleotides outside the gene matches: 4. Germline assignment: CDR1 SGHRS and CDR2 YFSETQ. The CDR3 has 15 amino acids. The CDR3 spells CASSGGDSSGNTIYF. Written as DNA, the CDR3 is TGCGCCAGCAGCGGGGGGGACAGCTCTGGAAACACCATATATTTT.

This chain connects TRBV7-9 to TRBJ2-3; D remains ambiguous. Germline-derived CDR1 and CDR2 are SEHNR and FQNEAQ (reference sequence). The length of the CDR3 is 13 residues. V shed 2 bases and J shed 5 bases, with 8 bases lying between them. The CDR3: CASSLSSLDTQYF. For the CDR3, the DNA is TGTGCCAGCAGCTTATCCTCCTTAGATACGCAGTATTTT.

The chain carries TRBV6-5 and TRBJ2-5, with 11 nucleotides matching TRBD1. The ends lost 6 bases at V and 4 bases at J; junction bases unmatched: 7. This CDR3 is 15 amino acids long. Germline CDR1 is MNHEY and CDR2 is SVGAGI. CDR3: CASSQDRGLGETQYF. CDR3 bases: TGTGCCAGCAGCCAGGACAGGGGGCTAGGAGAGACCCAGTACTTC.

This clone was seen only a few times. This chain joins TRBV2 and TRBJ2-1; tentative D call: TRBD2 (7 bases). The CDR3 extends over 18 amino acids. Germline CDR1 reads SNHLY; CDR2 reads FYNNEI. V was clipped by 2 bases and J by 4 bases, with 21 bases between them. The CDR3 loop reads CASSERGRARGLYNEQFF. CDR3 nucleotide sequence: TGTGCCAGCAGTGAAAGGGGAAGGGCGCGGGGGCTTTACAATGAGCAGTTCTTC.

The chain links TRBV29-1 to TRBJ1-1; D is possibly TRBD1 (5 bases). CDR1 SQVTM and CDR2 ANQGSEA come from the germline V gene. This CDR3 is built from 13 residues. Trimming removed 4 bases at V and 4 bases at J, with 13 bases between. Here the CDR3 DNA reads TGCAGCGTTGTAGGCCTCGGGACCACTGAAGCTTTCTTT. Translation gives CSVVGLGTTEAFF.

In the case of this clone: At the DNA level, this CDR3 is encoded by other sequences in the same sample as well. This rearrangement joins TRBV5-6 to TRBJ1-2; weak D call: TRBD1 (5 bases). Germline V CDR1 and CDR2: SGHDT, YYEEEE. Between the trimmed V and J ends, which lost 1 base and 6 bases, there was a span of 10 bases. The CDR3 has 13 residues. The CDR3 DNA reads as TGTGCCAGCAGCTTGAGGGACGGCGATGGCTACACCTTC. This codes for CASSLRDGDGYTF. The entire variable domain, with the rest obtained from reference TRBV5-6 and TRBJ1-2, is as follows: DAGVTQSPTHLIKTRGQQVTLRCSPKSGHDTVSWYQQALGQGPQFIFQYYEEEERQRGNFPDRFSGHQFPNYSSELNVNALLLGDSALYLCASSLRDGDGYTFGSGTRLTVV.

The V and J genes are TRBV10-1 and TRBJ1-5; no firm D call. There are 17 residues in the CDR3. The V end lost 4 bases, the J end lost 4 bases, and 20 bases lay between the germline ends. Germline V gene sequence: CDR1 WNHNN, CDR2 SYGVQD (reference sequence). The CDR3 reads CASSGLKPIRVNQPQHF. The CDR3 DNA reads TGCGCCAGCAGTGGGCTGAAACCGATCAGAGTAAATCAGCCCCAGCATTTT.

The CDR3 loop is CASSLGRGDQPQHF. The CDR3 DNA reads as TGTGCCAGCAGCTTGGGCAGGGGAGATCAGCCCCAGCATTTT. The rearrangement links TRBV5-8 to TRBJ1-5, with a tentative D call TRBD1 (6 bases). Looked up from germline, CDR1 is SGHTS and CDR2 is YDEGEE. Trimming took off 0 bases at V and 5 bases at J, with 9 bases between the two ends. This CDR3 region has 14 residues.

The rearrangement uses TRBV7-2 and TRBJ2-1, with 7 positions matching TRBD2. The CDR3 length is 12 residues. Germline trimming cut 4 bases from V and 10 bases from J; bases unmatched to any gene: 4. The germline V gene encodes CDR1 SGHTA and CDR2 FQGNSA. The CDR3 is CASSSGTTEQFF. The CDR3 DNA is TGTGCCAGCAGCTCCGGGACTACAGAGCAGTTCTTC. The full variable domain, completed using reference TRBV7-2 and TRBJ2-1, is GAGVSQSPSNKVTEKGKDVELRCDPISGHTALYWYRQSLGQGLEFLIYFQGNSAPDKSGLPSDRFSAERTGGSVSTLTIQRTQQEDSAVYLCASSSGTTEQFFGPGTRLTVL.

This clone was seen a single time. The V call is TRBV30, the J call TRBJ1-6; D ambiguous. The germline V gene encodes CDR1 GTSNPN and CDR2 SVGIG (reference sequence). V was cut by 0 bases and J by 5 bases, with 5 bases left in between. The CDR3 consists of 13 residues. The CDR3 spells CAWSVLDNSPLHF. CDR3 nucleotide sequence: TGTGCCTGGAGTGTACTTGATAATTCACCCCTCCACTTT.

The chain joins TRBV29-1 to TRBJ1-5; D ambiguous. With 6 bases removed from V and 7 bases from J, the gap between germline ends came to 16 bases. Germline V gene sequence: CDR1 SQVTM, CDR2 ANQGSEA. CDR3 length: 13 amino acids. The CDR3 DNA sequence: TGCAGCGTCAAATGGGGAGGGCCCCAGCCCCAGCATTTT. Translation gives CSVKWGGPQPQHF. The full variable domain, its missing parts supplied by reference TRBV29-1 and TRBJ1-5, is SAVISQKPSRDICQRGTSLTIQCQVDSQVTMMFWYRQQPGQSLTLIATANQGSEATYESGFVIDKFPISRPNLTFSTLTVSNMSPEDSSIYLCSVKWGGPQPQHFGDGTRLSIL.

The count of this clone is one. The chain has TRBV19 and TRBJ1-2; 8 bases are shared with TRBD1. The germline CDR1 and CDR2 sequences are LNHDA and SQIVND (reference sequence). The CDR3 spans 16 residues. V was clipped by 8 bases and J by 0 bases; unmatched bases: 11. The CDR3 sequence: CASSRDRLLPNYGYTF. For the CDR3, the DNA is TGTGCCAGTTCCCGGGACAGGCTTCTCCCTAACTATGGCTACACCTTC.

The chain uses TRBV7-9 and TRBJ1-5; TRBD1 matches at 7 bases. Unmatched junction bases numbered 5, after V lost 5 bases and J lost 4 bases. Germline loops: CDR1 SEHNR, CDR2 FQNEAQ (reference sequence). This CDR3 is 14 amino acids long. DNA of the CDR3: TGTGCCAGCAGCCACGACAGGGCAAATCAGCCCCAGCATTTT. It encodes CASSHDRANQPQHF.

The chain has TRBV7-9 and TRBJ1-5; D unresolved. This CDR3 is 15 amino acids long. CDR1 and CDR2 (germline): SEHNR, FQNEAQ (reference sequence). Between the trimmed V and J ends, which lost 0 bases and 4 bases, there was a span of 10 bases. The CDR3 sequence: CASSLARGNNQPQHF. Written as DNA, the CDR3 is TGTGCCAGCAGCTTAGCACGGGGAAATAATCAGCCCCAGCATTTT.

The table lists this clone with a few counts. The gene calls are TRBV29-1 and TRBJ2-5, with D perhaps TRBD1 (6 bases). CDR1 is SQVTM and CDR2 is ANQGSEA in the germline V gene. CDR3 length: 13 residues. Trimming cost V 4 bases and J 5 bases, with 14 bases left between them. As DNA, the CDR3 is TGCAGCGTTGTAGGACAGTCTTCTGAGACCCAGTACTTC. It codes for CSVVGQSSETQYF.

In DNA, the CDR3 is TGTGCCATCAGCGTCTCAGAGGGCTATGGCTACACCTTC. This encodes CAISVSEGYGYTF. The chain joins TRBV10-3 to TRBJ1-2; D gene ambiguous. Germline CDR1 reads ENHRY; CDR2 reads SYGVKD. CDR3 size: 13 residues. Trimming stripped 6 bases from V and 4 bases from J, with 12 bases between.

This chain links TRBV6-5 with TRBJ2-7; D is undetermined. V dropped 3 bases and J dropped 4 bases, with 4 bases sitting between them. The CDR3 covers 11 residues. The germline CDR1 and CDR2 sequences are MNHEY and SVGAGI. The CDR3 bases are TGTGCCAGCAGTTATAGGTACGAGCAGTACTTC. It is translated as CASSYRYEQYF.

The chain has TRBV6-1 and TRBJ1-6; TRBD1 agrees at 10 bases. The CDR3 extends over 15 amino acids. The germline gives CDR1 MNHNS, CDR2 SASEGT. The junction had 4 bases not matched to a gene; V was cut back by 11 bases and J by 0 bases. The CDR3 sequence: CAVDRGSSYNSPLHF. For the CDR3, the DNA is TGTGCCGTGGACAGGGGGAGCTCCTATAATTCACCCCTCCACTTT.